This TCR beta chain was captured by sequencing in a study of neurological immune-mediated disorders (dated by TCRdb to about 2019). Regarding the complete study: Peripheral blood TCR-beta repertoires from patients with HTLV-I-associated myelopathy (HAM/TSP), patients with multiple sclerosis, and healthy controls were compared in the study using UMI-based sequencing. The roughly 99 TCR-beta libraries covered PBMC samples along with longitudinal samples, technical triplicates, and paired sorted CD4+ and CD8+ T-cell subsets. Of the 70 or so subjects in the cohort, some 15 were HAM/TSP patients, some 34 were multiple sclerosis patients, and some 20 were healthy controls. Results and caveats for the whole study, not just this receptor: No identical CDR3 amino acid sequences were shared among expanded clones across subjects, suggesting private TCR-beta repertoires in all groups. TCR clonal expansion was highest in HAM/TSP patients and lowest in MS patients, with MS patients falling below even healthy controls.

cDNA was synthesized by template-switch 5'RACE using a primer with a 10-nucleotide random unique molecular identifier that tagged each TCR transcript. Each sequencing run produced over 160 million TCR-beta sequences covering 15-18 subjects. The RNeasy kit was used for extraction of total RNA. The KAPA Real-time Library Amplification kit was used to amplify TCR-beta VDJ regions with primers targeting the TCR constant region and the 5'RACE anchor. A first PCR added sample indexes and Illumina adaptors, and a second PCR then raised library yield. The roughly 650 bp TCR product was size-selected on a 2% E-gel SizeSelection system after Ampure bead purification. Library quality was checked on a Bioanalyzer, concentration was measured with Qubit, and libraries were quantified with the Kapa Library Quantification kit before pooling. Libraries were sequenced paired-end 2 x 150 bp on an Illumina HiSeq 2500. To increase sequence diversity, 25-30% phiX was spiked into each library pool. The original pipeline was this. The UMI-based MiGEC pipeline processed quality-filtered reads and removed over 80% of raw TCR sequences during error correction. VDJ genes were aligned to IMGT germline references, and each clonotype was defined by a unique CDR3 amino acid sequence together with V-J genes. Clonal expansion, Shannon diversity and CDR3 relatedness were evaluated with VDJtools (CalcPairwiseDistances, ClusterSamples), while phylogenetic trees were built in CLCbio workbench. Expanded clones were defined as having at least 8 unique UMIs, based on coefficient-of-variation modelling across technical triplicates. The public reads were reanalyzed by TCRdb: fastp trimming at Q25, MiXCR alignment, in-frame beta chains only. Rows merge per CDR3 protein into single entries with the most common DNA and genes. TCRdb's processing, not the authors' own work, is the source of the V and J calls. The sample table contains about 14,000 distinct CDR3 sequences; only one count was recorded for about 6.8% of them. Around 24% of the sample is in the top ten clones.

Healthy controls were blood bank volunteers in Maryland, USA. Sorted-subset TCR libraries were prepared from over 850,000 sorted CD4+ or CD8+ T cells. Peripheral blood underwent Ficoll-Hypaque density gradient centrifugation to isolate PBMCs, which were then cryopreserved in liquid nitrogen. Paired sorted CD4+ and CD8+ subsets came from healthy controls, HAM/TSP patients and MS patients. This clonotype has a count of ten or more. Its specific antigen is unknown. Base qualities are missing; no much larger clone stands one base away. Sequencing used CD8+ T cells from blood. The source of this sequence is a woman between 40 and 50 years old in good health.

The bases read TGCAGTGCTAGAGATCTGGGGTCTGAGCAGTTCTTC. Its amino acids are CSARDLGSEQFF. The rearranged segments are TRBV20-1 and TRBJ2-1, with the D gene too uncertain to name. The CDR3, cysteine through phenylalanine, is 12 amino acids long. Only the CDR3 DNA stays, 36 bases, in frame from base 1. The germline V gene (reference sequence) gives CDR1 as DFQATT and CDR2 as SNEGSKA. Deletion took 0 bases off V and 9 bases off J, with a span of 9 bases between the germline ends.